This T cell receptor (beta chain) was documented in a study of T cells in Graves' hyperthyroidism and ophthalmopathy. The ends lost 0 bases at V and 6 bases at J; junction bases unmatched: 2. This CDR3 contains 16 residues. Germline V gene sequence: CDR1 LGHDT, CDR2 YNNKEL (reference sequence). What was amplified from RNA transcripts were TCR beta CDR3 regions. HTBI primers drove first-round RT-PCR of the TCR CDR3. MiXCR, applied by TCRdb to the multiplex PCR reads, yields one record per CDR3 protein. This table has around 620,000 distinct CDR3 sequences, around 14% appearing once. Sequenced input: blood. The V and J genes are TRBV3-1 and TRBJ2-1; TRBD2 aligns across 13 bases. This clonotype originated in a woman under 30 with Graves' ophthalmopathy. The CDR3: CASSQDTSGRGNEQFF. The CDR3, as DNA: TGTGCCAGCAGCCAAGATACTAGCGGGAGGGGCAATGAGCAGTTCTTC.